The entry below describes one T cell receptor (beta chain). This specimen belongs to a study of T cell repertoires in cytomegalovirus infection. TCRdb redid the calling of the reads with MiXCR, one entry per CDR3 protein. The sample has hundreds of thousands of distinct CDR3 sequences, roughly a third seen once. The CDR3 spans 16 residues. The germline V gene encodes CDR1 SGHRS and CDR2 YFSETQ. J was trimmed by 2 bases and V by 4 bases; bases with no gene match: 11. This TCR derives from a human donor in good health (CMV status not recorded). Some clones in this sample may be carry-over from other donors' samples. The chain couples TRBV5-1 to TRBJ2-7, with 8 bases lining up with TRBD1. Sequencing was done on a sample of PBMCs. The DNA for the CDR3 is TGCGCCAGCAGCGAGGACAGGACAGGGTTGCCCTACGAGCAGTACTTC. Its protein is CASSEDRTGLPYEQYF.